This T cell receptor (beta chain) was profiled in a study of blood T cell repertoires in COVID-19 (dated by TCRdb to 2020 to 2022). Turning to the overall study: The collaborator samples originated in the United States, Italy and Spain and spanned the acute and convalescent phases of COVID-19. The prospective study material was composed of cDNA or gDNA derived from T cells, B-cell-depleted T cells, or PBMCs. Subjects who had been exposed to COVID-19, were actively infected with it, or had recovered from it provided the deeply sampled blood TCRbeta repertoires that made up the dataset. The repertoires were released in a freely available public database meant as a resource for research on the immune response to SARS-CoV-2. Samples came from the ongoing ImmuneRACE study (first 160 participants) plus 1,254 subjects from 6 global collaborators. The sample metadata nearly always contained a de-identified subject ID, COVID-19 status, age in years and sex. Where HLA class I and class II types were available, the types were taken from metadata supplied by the sample provider, not from assay-based typing.

TCRbeta CDR3 regions were amplified from genomic DNA using the immunoSEQ Assay, a bias-controlled multiplex PCR. Processing in the source paper ran as follows. The number of nucleated cells in each sample was estimated from the amplification of reference gene primers within the assay. Sequence reads were collapsed and filtered to measure the absolute abundance of every unique TCRbeta CDR3 rearrangement. Productive Simpson clonality was computed per sample as the square root of Simpson's diversity index over productive rearrangements. This immuneACCESS table, as held by TCRdb, lists in-frame sequences with V and J called but not all clones. Of the missing ones, under half trace to an unresolved V gene in checked studies; the others have no known cause. V and J calls and clone size are those listed in that table; D and trimming were worked out from the DNA. The sample profile shows 190,000 or so clones; 85% to 90% of them were found once. Of the sample, 0.7% to 0.85% is held by the ten largest clones.

The CDR3 goes from the cysteine to the phenylalanine over 14 residues. Solely the CDR3 DNA is kept, with 42 bases framed from the first base. V sheds 0 bases and J sheds 2 bases, leaving 8 bases between their ends. From the germline V gene, CDR1 is SGHRS and CDR2 is YFSETQ. Collaborating institutions collected whole blood in K2EDTA tubes following their own protocols. Collaborator samples were shipped for TCRbeta analysis as frozen whole blood, isolated PBMCs, or DNA extracted from either sample type. The paper as a whole reports these results and caveats: The quantity of clinical and demographic metadata differed by source and by participant and was supplied without curation.

About this clone: Its antigen is still unknown. No much larger clone exists at a distance of one base, and base qualities are not known.

The clonotype comes from a woman between 70 and 85 years old with acute or convalescent COVID-19. This chain joins TRBV5-1 to TRBJ2-5, with the D segment identity uncertain. Material for sequencing was peripheral blood. The DNA sequence reads TGCGCCAGCAGCTTGGGGTCGGTTCAAGAGACCCAGTACTTC. Its translation reads: CASSLGSVQETQYF.